This TCR beta chain was captured by sequencing in a study of T cell responses to AZD1222 COVID-19 vaccine. The protocol was immunoSEQ multiplex PCR, while the TCRdb copy is restricted to in-frame clones and leaves out a portion. The sample carries over 95,000 clones, about 85% recorded once. Study-level points and caveats: The study found Spike-specific TCR breadth and depth rose after two AZD1222 doses. Targeting of unmutated variant regions was reportedly seen in nearly half of spike-specific TCRs.

On this clone: Its target is unknown.

The CDR3 loop spans 14 amino acids. The germline CDR1 and CDR2 sequences are SGHAT and FQNNGV. Trimming took off 1 base at V and 9 bases at J, with 13 bases between the two ends. The sequenced sample was peripheral blood, obtained on day 0 of AZD1222 vaccination. The chain is built from TRBV11-2 and TRBJ2-1; D gene uncertain. The sequence derives from an adult in good health. The CDR3 sequence is CASSLGSRVGEQFF. DNA for the CDR3: TGTGCCAGCAGCTTAGGGTCACGGGTGGGTGAGCAGTTCTTC.